Below, 21 T cell receptor beta chains from the same sample are listed, as sequenced in a study of regulatory T cells in long-lasting Graves disease. Relying on iRepertoire HTBI primers and Arm-PCR of CDR3 regions, the team built TCR beta libraries. TCRdb re-called the multiplex PCR reads through MiXCR, storing one row per CDR3 protein. Among hundreds of thousands of distinct CDR3 sequences listed, about 15% were seen once. Time point indicated: newly diagnosed GD, antithyroid drugs for less than 3 months. PBMCs were the source of the RNA used for TCR sequencing. This same sample was also taken into another study, of T cells in Graves' hyperthyroidism and ophthalmopathy.

Sequencing used peripheral blood mononuclear cells (PBMCs), obtained at new diagnosis, from a patient treated with antithyroid drugs. The receptors here all came from a woman under 40 with Graves disease.

This clonotype came up many times. The J gene is TRBJ1-6, the V gene TRBV28; 8 bases fit TRBD1. Germline V gene data show CDR1 as MDHEN and CDR2 as SYDVKM. V was clipped by 7 bases and J by 9 bases; unmatched bases: 5. The CDR3 is 13 amino acids. CDR3 nucleotide sequence: TGTGCCAGCAACCAGGGGGCGGTTTCACCCCTCCACTTT. This codes for CASNQGAVSPLHF.

This clonotype showed up many times. This rearrangement joins TRBV5-1 to TRBJ2-7; weak D call: TRBD1 (5 bases). Germline assignment: CDR1 SGHRS and CDR2 YFSETQ. V dropped 4 bases and J dropped 3 bases, with 14 bases sitting between them. The CDR3 loop spans 14 amino acids. Written as DNA, the CDR3 is TGCGCCAGCAGCCCCCTCCAGGGAAACTACGAGCAGTACTTC. It is translated as CASSPLQGNYEQYF.

V is TRBV18 and J is TRBJ2-1, with D possibly matching TRBD2 (6 bases). The CDR3 spans 16 residues. Germline assignment: CDR1 KGHSH and CDR2 LQKENI. The V gene lost 2 bases and the J gene lost 7 bases, with 18 bases spanning the gap. CDR3 nucleotide sequence: TGTGCCAGCTCACCATCGTCCGGAGGGCCCTTGAATGAGCAGTTCTTC. Its protein is CASSPSSGGPLNEQFF.

The chain recombines TRBV20-1 with TRBJ2-1; TRBD2 matches 8 bases. The CDR3 extends over 15 amino acids. Germline assignment: CDR1 DFQATT and CDR2 SNEGSKA (reference sequence). Losses at the gene ends were 4 bases for V and 3 bases for J; bases not matched to a gene: 8. This CDR3 reads CSATRAGGHYNEQFF. CDR3 in DNA: TGCAGTGCTACCCGGGCGGGAGGTCACTACAATGAGCAGTTCTTC.

This rearrangement joins TRBV6-2 or TRBV6-3 to TRBJ2-4; weak D call: TRBD1 (6 bases). The CDR3 is 16 amino acids. Germline-derived CDR1 and CDR2 are MNHEY and SVGEGT. V lost 0 bases and J 0 bases, leaving 9 bases between the germline ends. CDR3 in amino acids: CASSYSGQLAKNIQYF. The CDR3 coding sequence is TGTGCCAGCAGTTACTCCGGACAGTTAGCCAAAAACATTCAGTACTTC.

The chain carries TRBV28 and TRBJ2-1, with 10 bases lining up with TRBD2. The CDR3 consists of 15 residues. In germline, CDR1 is MDHEN, CDR2 SYDVKM. V was clipped by 3 bases and J by 10 bases; unmatched bases: 9. CDR3 nucleotides: TGTGCCAGCAGTTTGGCGGCTAGCGGGAGACGGGAGCAGTTCTTC. This translates into CASSLAASGRREQFF.

The chain joins TRBV5-1 to TRBJ2-3, with TRBD1 as a possible D gene (7 bases). Germline-derived CDR1 and CDR2 are SGHRS and YFSETQ. With 0 bases removed from V and 3 bases from J, the gap between germline ends came to 11 bases. The CDR3 consists of 15 residues. Here the CDR3 reads CASSLDQGGTDTQYF. In DNA form, the CDR3 reads TGCGCCAGCAGCTTGGACCAGGGGGGTACAGATACGCAGTATTTT.

This chain joins TRBV9 and TRBJ1-1, with TRBD1 as a possible D gene (6 bases). The V gene lost 4 bases and the J gene lost 8 bases, with 18 bases spanning the gap. In germline, CDR1 is SGDLS, CDR2 YYNGEE. The CDR3 sequence is 14 residues long. Here the CDR3 reads CASSQLRSGQEAFF. The CDR3, as DNA: TGTGCCAGCAGCCAATTAAGGTCCGGACAGGAAGCTTTCTTT.

The chain couples TRBV2 to TRBJ2-1, with TRBD2 matching 7 bases. Germline trimming cut 9 bases from V and 7 bases from J; bases unmatched to any gene: 9. CDR1 SNHLY and CDR2 FYNNEI come from the germline V gene. The CDR3 covers 13 residues. The CDR3 spells CARGLLAENEQFF. In DNA, the CDR3 is TGTGCCAGGGGTCTGCTAGCGGAAAATGAGCAGTTCTTC.

This clonotype was detected ten times or more. The chain couples TRBV2 to TRBJ1-2, with D hard to call. Deletions cut 6 bases from V and 8 bases from J, with 7 bases between. The germline V gene has CDR1 SNHLY and CDR2 FYNNEI. The CDR3 contains 10 residues. CDR3 sequence: CASRSEGYTF. In DNA form, the CDR3 reads TGTGCCAGCAGGAGTGAGGGCTACACCTTC.

This clonotype was found many times. The V and J genes are TRBV28 and TRBJ2-7; TRBD2 matches at 7 bases. Germline V gene data show CDR1 as MDHEN and CDR2 as SYDVKM. The length of the CDR3 is 14 residues. V gave up 11 bases and J gave up 4 bases; unmatched junction bases: 14. CDR3 sequence (DNA): TGTGCCGCGCGGGGGTCGGGGGGTGTATACGAGCAGTACTTC. This translates into CAARGSGGVYEQYF.

This chain joins TRBV7-3 and TRBJ1-2; 8 bases line up with TRBD1. J gave up 5 bases and V 5 bases, and 7 bases lay outside the gene matches. The CDR3 is made up of 14 amino acids. The germline gives CDR1 SGHTA, CDR2 FQGTGA. The CDR3 here is CASSPQTGVYGYTF. CDR3 DNA sequence: TGTGCCAGCAGCCCACAGACAGGGGTTTATGGCTACACCTTC.

This clonotype was counted many times. The chain couples TRBV7-2 to TRBJ2-1, with D hard to call. The germline V and J ends were trimmed by 3 bases and 0 bases, with 9 bases remaining between them. The CDR3 is made up of 15 amino acids. The germline V gene has CDR1 SGHTA and CDR2 FQGNSA. CDR3 in amino acids: CASSFSYSSYNEQFF. The CDR3 nucleotides read TGTGCCAGCAGCTTTTCCTATAGCTCCTACAATGAGCAGTTCTTC.

This clonotype has a count of ten or more. The chain combines TRBV12-3 or TRBV12-4 with TRBJ1-5; 8 nucleotides line up with TRBD1. With V trimmed by 5 bases and J by 6 bases, 9 bases remained unmatched. The CDR3 sequence is 15 residues long. The CDR3 region has the DNA TGTGCCAGCAGTACCCGACAGGGGTCCCGTCAGCCCCAGCATTTT. Amino acids: CASSTRQGSRQPQHF.

The rearrangement joins TRBV5-1 to TRBJ2-5, with a possible D match to TRBD2 (6 bases). There are 17 residues in the CDR3. CDR1 is SGHRS, CDR2 YFSETQ, per germline. The germline V and J ends were trimmed by 3 bases and 1 base, with 19 bases remaining between them. The CDR3 loop reads CASSWKPGDSSQETQYF. The CDR3 DNA follows: TGCGCCAGCAGCTGGAAGCCGGGAGATTCAAGCCAAGAGACCCAGTACTTC.

This clonotype has ten or more counts. The chain uses TRBV2 and TRBJ1-2; no reliable D call. This CDR3 comprises 12 residues. V gave up 2 bases and J gave up 4 bases, with 5 bases separating them. In germline, CDR1 is SNHLY, CDR2 FYNNEI. The CDR3 reads CASSEQAYGYTF. The CDR3 coding sequence is TGTGCCAGCAGTGAACAGGCCTATGGCTACACCTTC.

This chain uses TRBV19 with TRBJ2-1, with D maybe TRBD1 (6 bases). Germline CDR1 LNHDA, CDR2 SQIVND (reference sequence). Trimming pared 7 bases from V and 4 bases from J, leaving 17 bases between. CDR3 length: 15 residues. CDR3 sequence (DNA): TGTGCCAGTACTCCGGACAGTGTGGGGTACAATGAGCAGTTCTTC. Translating gives CASTPDSVGYNEQFF.

V and J are TRBV6-1 and TRBJ1-4, with a possible D match to TRBD1 (5 bases). V dropped 10 bases and J dropped 6 bases, with 21 bases sitting between them. Germline loops: CDR1 MNHNS, CDR2 SASEGT. This CDR3 is 15 amino acids long. CDR3 bases: TGTGCCAACAGGACCCCCTTAGACCCAGATGAAAAACTGTTTTTT. Translated, it gives CANRTPLDPDEKLFF.

This clonotype was counted at least ten times. The rearrangement links TRBV18 to TRBJ1-1, with D uncertain. This CDR3 contains 13 residues. Germline CDR1 KGHSH, CDR2 LQKENI. V was shortened by 5 bases and J by 4 bases, with 11 bases between the two germline ends. The CDR3 spells CASSIWAGTEAFF. The CDR3 nucleotides are TGTGCCAGCTCAATTTGGGCAGGCACTGAAGCTTTCTTT.

In its sample, this clonotype was seen many times. V usage is TRBV2 and J usage is TRBJ1-1; 8 bases are shared with TRBD1. V shed 4 bases and J 11 bases; nucleotides not matched to a gene: 12. The CDR3 consists of 14 residues. In germline, CDR1 is SNHLY, CDR2 FYNNEI. The CDR3 spells CASSGDRTGNRAFF. The CDR3 DNA follows: TGTGCCAGCAGTGGCGATAGGACAGGGAATAGGGCTTTCTTT.

A note on this clonotype: It may be a read error: a sequence one base away is much more abundant. The chain recombines TRBV28 with TRBJ1-4; 7 nucleotides line up with TRBD1. Germline values: CDR1 MDHEN, CDR2 SYDVKM. The CDR3 runs 15 residues. CDR3 nucleotide sequence: TGTGCCAGCATCACTACAGGGGCAACTAATGAAAAAGTGTTTTTT. It yields the protein CASITTGATNEKVFF.